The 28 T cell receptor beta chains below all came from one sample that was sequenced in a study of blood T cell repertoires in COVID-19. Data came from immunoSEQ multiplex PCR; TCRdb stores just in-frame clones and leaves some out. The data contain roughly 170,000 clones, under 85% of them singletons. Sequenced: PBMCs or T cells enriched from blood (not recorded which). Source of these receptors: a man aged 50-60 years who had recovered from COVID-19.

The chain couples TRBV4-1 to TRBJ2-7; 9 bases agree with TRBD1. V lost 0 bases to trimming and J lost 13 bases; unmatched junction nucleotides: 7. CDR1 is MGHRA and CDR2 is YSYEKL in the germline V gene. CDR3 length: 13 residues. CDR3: CASSQDRGTGQYF. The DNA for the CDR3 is TGCGCCAGCAGCCAAGATCGGGGGACAGGGCAATACTTC.

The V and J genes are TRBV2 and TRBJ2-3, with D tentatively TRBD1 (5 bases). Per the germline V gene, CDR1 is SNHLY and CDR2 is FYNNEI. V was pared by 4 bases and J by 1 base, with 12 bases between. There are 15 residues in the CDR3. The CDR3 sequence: CASSALGARTDTQYF. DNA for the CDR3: TGTGCCAGCAGTGCTCTAGGGGCCCGCACAGATACGCAGTATTTT.

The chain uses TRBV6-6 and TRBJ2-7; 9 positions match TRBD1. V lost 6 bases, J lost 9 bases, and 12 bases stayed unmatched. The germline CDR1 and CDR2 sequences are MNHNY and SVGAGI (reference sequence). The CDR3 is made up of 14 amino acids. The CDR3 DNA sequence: TGTGCCAGCAGGTCCCGGGACAGGGAAAATTGGCAGTACTTC. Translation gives CASRSRDRENWQYF.

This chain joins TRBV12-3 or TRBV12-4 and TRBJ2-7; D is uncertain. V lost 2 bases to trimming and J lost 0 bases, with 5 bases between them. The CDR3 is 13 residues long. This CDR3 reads CASSLQNSYEQYF. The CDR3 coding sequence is TGTGCCAGCAGTTTACAGAACTCCTACGAGCAGTACTTC.

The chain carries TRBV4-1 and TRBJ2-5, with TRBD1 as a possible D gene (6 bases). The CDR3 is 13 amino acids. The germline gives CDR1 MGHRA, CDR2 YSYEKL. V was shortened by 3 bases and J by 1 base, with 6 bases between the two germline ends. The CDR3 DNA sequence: TGCGCCAGCAGCCAGGGGGCCCAAGAGACCCAGTACTTC. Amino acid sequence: CASSQGAQETQYF.

The CDR3 DNA reads as TGCAGCGTTGAGGTCCAGGACACTGAAGCTTTCTTT. Translating it yields CSVEVQDTEAFF. V gene TRBV29-1 combines with J gene TRBJ1-1; D is undetermined. From germline, CDR1 is SQVTM and CDR2 ANQGSEA. Between the trimmed V and J ends, which lost 3 bases and 3 bases, there was a span of 8 bases. This CDR3 has 12 residues.

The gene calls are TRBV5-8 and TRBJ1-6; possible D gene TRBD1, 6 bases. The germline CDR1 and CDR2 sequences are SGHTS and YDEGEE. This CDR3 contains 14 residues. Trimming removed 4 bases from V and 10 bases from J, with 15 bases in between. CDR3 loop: CASSPRGAESPLHF. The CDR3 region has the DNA TGTGCCAGCAGCCCTCGGGGGGCGGAATCACCCCTCCACTTT.

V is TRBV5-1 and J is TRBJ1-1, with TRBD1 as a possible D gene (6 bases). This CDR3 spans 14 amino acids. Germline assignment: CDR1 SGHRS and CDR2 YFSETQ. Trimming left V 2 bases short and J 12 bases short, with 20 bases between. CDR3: CASSFEDRIEMPFF. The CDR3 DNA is TGCGCCAGCAGCTTCGAGGACAGAATCGAGATGCCTTTCTTT.

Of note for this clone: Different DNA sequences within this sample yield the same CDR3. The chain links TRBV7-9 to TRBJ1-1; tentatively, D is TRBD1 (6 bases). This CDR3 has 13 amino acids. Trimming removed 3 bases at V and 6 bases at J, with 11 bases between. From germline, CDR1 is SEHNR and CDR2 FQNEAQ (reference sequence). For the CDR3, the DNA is TGTGCCAGCAGCTTGGCAGGGGCCCCTGAAGCTTTCTTT. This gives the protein CASSLAGAPEAFF.

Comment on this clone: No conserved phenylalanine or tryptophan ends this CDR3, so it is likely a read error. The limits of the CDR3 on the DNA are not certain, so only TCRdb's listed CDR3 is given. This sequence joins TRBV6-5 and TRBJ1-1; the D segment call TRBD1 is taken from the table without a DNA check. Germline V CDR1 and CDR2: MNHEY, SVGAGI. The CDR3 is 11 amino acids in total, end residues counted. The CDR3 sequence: CASSGTGAIPL.

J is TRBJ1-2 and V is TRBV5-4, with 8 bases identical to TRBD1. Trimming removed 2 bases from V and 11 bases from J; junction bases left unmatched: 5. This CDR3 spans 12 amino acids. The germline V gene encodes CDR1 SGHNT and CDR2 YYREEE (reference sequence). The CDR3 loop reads CASSFQTGGYTF. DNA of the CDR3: TGTGCCAGCAGCTTCCAAACAGGGGGATACACCTTC.

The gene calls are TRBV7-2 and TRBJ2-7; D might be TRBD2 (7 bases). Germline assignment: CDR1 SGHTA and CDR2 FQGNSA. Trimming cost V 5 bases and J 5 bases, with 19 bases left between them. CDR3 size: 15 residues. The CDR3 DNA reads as TGTGCCAGCAGCCCGCGGTGGTACGGGGGGCACGAGCAGTACTTC. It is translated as CASSPRWYGGHEQYF.

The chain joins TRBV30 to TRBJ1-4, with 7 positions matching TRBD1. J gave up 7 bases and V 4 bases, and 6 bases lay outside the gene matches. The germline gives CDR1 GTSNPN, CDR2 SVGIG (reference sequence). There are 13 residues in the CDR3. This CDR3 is CAWTGQPFEKLFF. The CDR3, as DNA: TGTGCCTGGACGGGACAGCCTTTTGAAAAACTGTTTTTT.

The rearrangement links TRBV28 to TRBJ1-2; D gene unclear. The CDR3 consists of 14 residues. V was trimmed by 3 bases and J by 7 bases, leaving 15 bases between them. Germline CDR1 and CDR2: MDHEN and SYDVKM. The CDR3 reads CASSLGFRSGGYTF. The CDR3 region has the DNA TGTGCCAGCAGTTTGGGCTTCAGAAGTGGTGGCTACACCTTC.

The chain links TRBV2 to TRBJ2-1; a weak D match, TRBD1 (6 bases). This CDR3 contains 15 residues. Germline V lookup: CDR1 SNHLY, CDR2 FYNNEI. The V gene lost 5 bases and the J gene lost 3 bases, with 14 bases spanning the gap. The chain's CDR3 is CASSSGDPYYNEQFF. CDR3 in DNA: TGTGCCAGCAGTTCAGGGGACCCTTACTACAATGAGCAGTTCTTC.

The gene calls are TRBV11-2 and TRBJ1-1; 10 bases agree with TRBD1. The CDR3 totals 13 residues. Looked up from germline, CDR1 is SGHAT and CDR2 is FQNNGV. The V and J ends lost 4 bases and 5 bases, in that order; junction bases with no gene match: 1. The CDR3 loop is CASSSGQGTEAFF. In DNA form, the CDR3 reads TGTGCCAGCAGCTCGGGACAGGGGACTGAAGCTTTCTTT.

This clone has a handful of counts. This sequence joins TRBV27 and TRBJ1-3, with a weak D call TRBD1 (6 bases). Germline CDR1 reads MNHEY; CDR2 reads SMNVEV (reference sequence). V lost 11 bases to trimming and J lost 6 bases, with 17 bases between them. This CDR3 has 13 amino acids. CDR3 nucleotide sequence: TGTGCCTTTACTGGCGGGGGCGAAAACACCATATATTTT. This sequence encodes CAFTGGGENTIYF.

This CDR3 reads CASSLEAKGDGYTF. CDR3 sequence (DNA): TGTGCCAGCAGCTTAGAGGCAAAAGGGGATGGCTACACCTTC. This chain uses TRBV11-2 with TRBJ1-2, with TRBD1 as a possible D gene (5 bases). With 0 bases removed from V and 6 bases from J, the gap between germline ends came to 11 bases. The CDR3 consists of 14 residues. Germline CDR1 SGHAT, CDR2 FQNNGV.

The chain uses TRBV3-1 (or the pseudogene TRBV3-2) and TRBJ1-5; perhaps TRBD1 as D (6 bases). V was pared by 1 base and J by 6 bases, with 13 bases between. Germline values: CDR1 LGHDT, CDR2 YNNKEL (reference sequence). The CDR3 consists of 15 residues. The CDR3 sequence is CASSQGGGFGQPQHF. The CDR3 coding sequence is TGTGCCAGCAGCCAAGGAGGGGGTTTTGGTCAGCCCCAGCATTTT.

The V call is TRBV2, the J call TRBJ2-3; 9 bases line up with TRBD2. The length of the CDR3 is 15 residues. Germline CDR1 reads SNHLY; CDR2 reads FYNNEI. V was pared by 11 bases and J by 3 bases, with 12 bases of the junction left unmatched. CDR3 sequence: CAPKGGGAVTDTQYF. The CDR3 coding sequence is TGTGCCCCTAAGGGCGGGGGGGCCGTGACAGATACGCAGTATTTT.

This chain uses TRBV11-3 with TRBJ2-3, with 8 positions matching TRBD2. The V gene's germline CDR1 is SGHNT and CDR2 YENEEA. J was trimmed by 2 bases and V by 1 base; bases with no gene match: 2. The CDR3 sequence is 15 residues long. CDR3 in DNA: TGTGCCAGCAGCTTAGGCGGGGGGAACACAGATACGCAGTATTTT. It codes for CASSLGGGNTDTQYF.

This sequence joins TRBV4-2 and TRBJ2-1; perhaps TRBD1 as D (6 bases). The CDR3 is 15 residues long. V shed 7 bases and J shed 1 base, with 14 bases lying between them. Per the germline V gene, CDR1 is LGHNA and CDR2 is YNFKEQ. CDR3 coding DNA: TGTGCCAGCACCGAAGTGGACAGTTCCTACAATGAGCAGTTCTTC. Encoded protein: CASTEVDSSYNEQFF.

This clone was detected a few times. The CDR3 sequence: CASRTGADTQYF. CDR3 sequence (DNA): TGCGCCAGCAGAACAGGGGCAGATACGCAGTATTTT. This chain uses TRBV5-1 with TRBJ2-3, with TRBD1 matching 7 bases. Per germline, CDR1 SGHRS and CDR2 YFSETQ. Germline trimming cut 5 bases from V and 4 bases from J; bases unmatched to any gene: 1. CDR3 length: 12 amino acids.

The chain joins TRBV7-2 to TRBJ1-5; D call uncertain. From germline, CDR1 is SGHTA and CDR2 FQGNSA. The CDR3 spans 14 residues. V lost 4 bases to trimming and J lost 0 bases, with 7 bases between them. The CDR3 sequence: CASSYGNSNQPQHF. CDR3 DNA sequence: TGTGCCAGCAGCTACGGGAATAGCAATCAGCCCCAGCATTTT.

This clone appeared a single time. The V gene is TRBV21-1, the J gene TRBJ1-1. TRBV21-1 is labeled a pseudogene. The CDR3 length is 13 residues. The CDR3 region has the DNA TGTGCCAGTTGGGGAGGGGTGAACACTGAAGCTTTCTTT. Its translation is CASWGGVNTEAFF.

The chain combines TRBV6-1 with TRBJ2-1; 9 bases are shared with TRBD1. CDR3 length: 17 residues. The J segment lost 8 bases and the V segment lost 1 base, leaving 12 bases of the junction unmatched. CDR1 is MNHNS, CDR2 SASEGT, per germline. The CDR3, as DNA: TGTGCCAGCAGTGAAGAAGCCCGGGACAGGGTACTGCATGAGCAGTTCTTC. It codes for CASSEEARDRVLHEQFF.

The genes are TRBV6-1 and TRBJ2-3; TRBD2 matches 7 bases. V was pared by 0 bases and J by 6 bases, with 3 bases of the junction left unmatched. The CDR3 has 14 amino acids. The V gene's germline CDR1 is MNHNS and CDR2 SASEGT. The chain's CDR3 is CASSEAGGRDTQYF. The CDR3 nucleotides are TGTGCCAGCAGTGAAGCGGGGGGGAGGGATACGCAGTATTTT.

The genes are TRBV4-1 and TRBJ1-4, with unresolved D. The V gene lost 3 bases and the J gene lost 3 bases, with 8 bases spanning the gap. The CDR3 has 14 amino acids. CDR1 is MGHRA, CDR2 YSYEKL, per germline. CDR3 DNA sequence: TGCGCCAGCAGCCAGGGAGTGGCTAATGAAAAACTGTTTTTT. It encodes CASSQGVANEKLFF.